Sequencing of this TCR beta chain was carried out in a study of OX40 agonist ivuxolimab in advanced cancers. Clones were sequenced by immunoSEQ multiplex PCR, and TCRdb holds only the in-frame ones, with some missing. Of about 75,000 clones listed, under 95% are singletons. Trimming removed 0 bases from V and 3 bases from J, with 9 bases in between. Germline CDR1 reads MNHNS; CDR2 reads SASEGT. The CDR3 covers 14 residues. This chain links TRBV6-1 with TRBJ2-7, with D tentatively TRBD1 (6 bases). The specimen comprised CD4+ or CD8+ T cells sorted from blood, sampled in a trial of the OX40 agonist ivuxolimab. This TCR came from an adult with an advanced solid tumor such as melanoma, head and neck, liver or kidney cancer. The DNA for the CDR3 is TGTGCCAGCAGTGAAGCGGGACAAGACTACGAGCAGTACTTC. It specifies CASSEAGQDYEQYF.